This T cell receptor (beta chain) comes out of a study of T-cell reconstitution after alpha-beta-depleted transplantation in children. Findings and limits, study-wide: High day-60 TCRbeta diversity in some patients came from surviving recipient T cells and thymic progenitors. At the one-year point after transplant, T-cell counts and TCRbeta diversity were found to come mostly from T cells that had been newly produced. In patients about two months after transplant, alpha-beta T cells reportedly arose from several hundred expanded graft clones.

This clonotype was detected many times. Its antigen is undetermined. Unique molecular identifiers were incorporated into the prepared TCRbeta library. TCRdb redid the calling of the PCR reads with MiXCR, one entry per CDR3 protein. The table has more than 200,000 distinct CDR3 sequences, around 25% seen once; the top ten hold roughly 2.5%. The ends were cut back, 6 bases at V and 3 bases at J, with 15 bases in the middle. Germline values: CDR1 SQVTM, CDR2 ANQGSEA. CDR3 length: 13 amino acids. The sequence came from a girl aged 2 to 10 with Fanconi anemia, due to receive a stem cell transplant. The starting material was PBMCs, obtained before TCRalphabeta/CD19-depleted stem cell transplant. The rearrangement joins TRBV29-1 to TRBJ2-7; possibly TRBD1 for D (5 bases). CDR3 DNA sequence: TGCAGCGTCCGAACGCAGGGTAGCTACGAGCAGTACTTC. Translation gives CSVRTQGSYEQYF.